The entry below gives a single T cell receptor beta chain sequence along with its context. The method was immunoSEQ multiplex PCR; TCRdb's version includes in-frame clones alone and lacks a portion of them. The table records 200,000 to 300,000 clones, 82% of them present only once. The data originate from a study of blood T cell repertoires in COVID-19. The specimen sequenced was peripheral blood. This receptor was identified in a woman aged 60-75 years with active or convalescent COVID-19.

For the CDR3, the DNA is TGTGCCAGCAGCCAAGGACTAGCGATTGGCTACGAGCAGTACTTC. This sequence encodes CASSQGLAIGYEQYF. The chain employs TRBV3-1 (or the pseudogene TRBV3-2) and TRBJ2-7, with 8 bases fitting TRBD2. The junction had 5 bases not matched to a gene; V was cut back by 1 base and J by 3 bases. CDR1 is LGHDT, CDR2 YNNKEL, per germline (reference sequence). The CDR3 is made up of 15 amino acids.